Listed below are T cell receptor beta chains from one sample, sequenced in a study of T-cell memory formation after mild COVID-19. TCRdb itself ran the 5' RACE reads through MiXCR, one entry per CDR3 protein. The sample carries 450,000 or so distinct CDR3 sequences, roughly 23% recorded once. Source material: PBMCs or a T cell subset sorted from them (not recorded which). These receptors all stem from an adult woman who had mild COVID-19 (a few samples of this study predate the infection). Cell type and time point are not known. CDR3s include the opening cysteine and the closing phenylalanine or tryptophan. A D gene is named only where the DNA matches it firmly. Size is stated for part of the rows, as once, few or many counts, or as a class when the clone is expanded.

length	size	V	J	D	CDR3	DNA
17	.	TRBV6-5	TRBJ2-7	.	CASSYKTDYLQPYEQYF	TGTGCCAGCAGTTACAAGACAGACTACCTTCAACCTTACGAGCAGTACTTC
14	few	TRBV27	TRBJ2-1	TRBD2	CASSPGLVFNEQFF	TGTGCCAGCAGTCCAGGACTAGTTTTCAATGAGCAGTTCTTC
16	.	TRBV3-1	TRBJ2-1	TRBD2	CASSQEGLAGSLRPFF	TGTGCCAGCAGCCAAGAGGGATTAGCGGGAAGCCTGCGCCCGTTCTTC
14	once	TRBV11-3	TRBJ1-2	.	CASSSAFPDYGYTF	TGTGCCAGCAGCTCCGCTTTCCCGGACTATGGCTACACCTTC
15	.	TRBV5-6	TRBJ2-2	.	CASSLGPSSTGELFF	TGTGCCAGCAGCTTGGGTCCTTCTAGCACCGGGGAGCTGTTTTTT
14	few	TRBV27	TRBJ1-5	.	CASSFLAGDQPQHF	TGTGCCAGCAGTTTTCTGGCAGGGGACCAGCCCCAGCATTTT
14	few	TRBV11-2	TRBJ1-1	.	CASRRGNMGTEAFF	TGTGCCAGCAGGCGAGGAAACATGGGGACTGAAGCTTTCTTT
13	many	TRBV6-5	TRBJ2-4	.	CASSSGPGNIQYF	TGTGCCAGCAGTTCCGGCCCAGGAAACATTCAGTACTTC
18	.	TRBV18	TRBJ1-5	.	CASSPGQGRGFSNQPQHF	TGTGCCAGCTCACCAGGGCAGGGAAGGGGATTTAGCAATCAGCCCCAGCATTTT
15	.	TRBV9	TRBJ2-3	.	CASSEGVAITDTQYF	TGTGCCAGCAGCGAGGGGGTAGCTATAACAGATACGCAGTATTTT
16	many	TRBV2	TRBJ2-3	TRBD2	CASSEGSGVWLDTQYF	TGTGCCAGCAGTGAAGGGAGCGGGGTCTGGTTGGATACGCAGTATTTT
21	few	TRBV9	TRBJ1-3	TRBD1	CASSLHEISRDSRISGNTIYF	TGTGCCAGCAGCCTCCATGAAATATCAAGGGACAGCCGAATCTCTGGAAACACCATATATTTT
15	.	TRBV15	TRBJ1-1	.	CATSGWEGSNTEAFF	TGTGCCACCAGCGGATGGGAGGGGTCGAACACTGAAGCTTTCTTT
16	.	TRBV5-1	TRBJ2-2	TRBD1	CASSFQTGWDTGELFF	TGCGCCAGCAGCTTCCAGACAGGGTGGGACACCGGGGAGCTGTTTTTT
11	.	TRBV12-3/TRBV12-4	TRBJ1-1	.	CASSPSTEAFF	TGTGCCAGCAGCCCTAGTACTGAAGCTTTCTTT
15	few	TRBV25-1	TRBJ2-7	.	CASSEPGSYSYEQYF	TGTGCCAGCAGTGAACCGGGCAGCTACTCCTACGAGCAGTACTTC
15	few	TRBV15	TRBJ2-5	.	CATSEWDTYQETQYF	TGTGCCACCAGCGAATGGGACACGTACCAAGAGACCCAGTACTTC
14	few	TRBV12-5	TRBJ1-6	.	CASGTQGSGSPLHF	TGTGCTAGTGGTACACAGGGAAGCGGTTCACCCCTCCACTTT
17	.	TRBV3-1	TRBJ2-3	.	CASSQVDRERTTDTQYF	TGTGCCAGCAGCCAAGTAGATCGAGAGCGGACCACAGATACGCAGTATTTT
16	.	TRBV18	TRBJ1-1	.	CASSPLPGTKDTEAFF	TGTGCCAGCTCACCACTCCCTGGGACAAAGGACACTGAAGCTTTCTTT
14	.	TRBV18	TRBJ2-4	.	CASSRGEGTNIQYF	TGTGCCAGCTCACGAGGAGAGGGGACGAACATTCAGTACTTC
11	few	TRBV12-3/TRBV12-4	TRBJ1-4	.	CASGVGEKLFF	TGTGCCAGCGGGGTGGGTGAAAAACTGTTTTTT
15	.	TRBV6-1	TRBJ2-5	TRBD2	CASSARGTSVSAQYF	TGTGCCAGCAGCGCGCGGGGGACTAGCGTCTCGGCCCAGTACTTC
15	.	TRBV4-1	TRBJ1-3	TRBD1	CASSQLQGPGDTIYF	TGCGCCAGCAGCCAACTACAGGGGCCGGGTGACACCATATATTTT
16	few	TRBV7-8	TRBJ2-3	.	CASSQLVAPTTDTQYF	TGTGCCAGCAGCCAACTAGTGGCGCCGACCACAGATACGCAGTATTTT
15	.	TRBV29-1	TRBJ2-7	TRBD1	CSVRDRGTLEYEQYF	TGCAGCGTCAGAGACAGGGGGACTCTGGAGTACGAGCAGTACTTC
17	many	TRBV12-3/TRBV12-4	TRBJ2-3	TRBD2	CASSLMVTSGGTDTQYF	TGTGCCAGCAGTCTCATGGTGACTAGCGGGGGCACAGATACGCAGTATTTT
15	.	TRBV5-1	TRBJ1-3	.	CASSLRGGEGNTIYF	TGCGCCAGCAGCTTAAGGGGTGGAGAAGGAAACACCATATATTTT